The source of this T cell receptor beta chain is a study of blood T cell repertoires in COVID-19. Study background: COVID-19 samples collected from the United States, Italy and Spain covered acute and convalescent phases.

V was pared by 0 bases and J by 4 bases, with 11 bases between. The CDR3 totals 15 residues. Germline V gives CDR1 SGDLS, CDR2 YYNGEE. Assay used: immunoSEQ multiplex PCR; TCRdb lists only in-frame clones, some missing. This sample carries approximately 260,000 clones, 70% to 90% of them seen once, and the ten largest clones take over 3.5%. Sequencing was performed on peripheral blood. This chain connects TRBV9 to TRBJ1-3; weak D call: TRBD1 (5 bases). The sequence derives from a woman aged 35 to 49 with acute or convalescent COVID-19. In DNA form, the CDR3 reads TGTGCCAGCAGCGTAGCCGGAAGGACAGGAAACACCATATATTTT. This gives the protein CASSVAGRTGNTIYF.